The next 18 T cell receptor beta chains were all read from a single sample in a study of cytomegalovirus exposure and HLA in healthy donors. The PCR used 60 Vbeta and 13 Jbeta primers. Measured with immunoSEQ multiplex PCR; TCRdb has only the in-frame clones, and not every one. The sample carries roughly 150,000 clones, roughly 80% recorded once. The source material was PBMCs. These receptors originate from a male donor in good health and CMV-seronegative.

This clone was picked up a small number of times. V gene TRBV30 combines with J gene TRBJ1-2; unclear D gene. V lost 4 bases and J 5 bases, leaving 20 bases between the germline ends. The germline CDR1 and CDR2 sequences are GTSNPN and SVGIG (reference sequence). The CDR3 totals 15 residues. CDR3 loop: CAWKLWRASLYGYTF. CDR3 bases: TGTGCCTGGAAATTATGGAGGGCCTCCCTTTATGGCTACACCTTC.

This chain links TRBV5-1 with TRBJ1-1; D is undetermined. The V end was cut by 4 bases, the J end by 1 base, with 17 bases between. Germline V lookup: CDR1 SGHRS, CDR2 YFSETQ. The CDR3 totals 16 residues. The CDR3 loop is CASSPNPWQSNTEAFF. CDR3 nucleotides: TGCGCCAGCAGCCCAAATCCGTGGCAGTCGAACACTGAAGCTTTCTTT.

The rearrangement uses TRBV11-2 and TRBJ2-5, with D tentatively TRBD1 (6 bases). CDR3 length: 15 amino acids. CDR1 is SGHAT, CDR2 FQNNGV, per germline. The ends were cut back, 2 bases at V and 0 bases at J, with 10 bases in the middle. CDR3 in DNA: TGTGCCAGCAGCTTATTTACAGGGTACCAAGAGACCCAGTACTTC. Protein product: CASSLFTGYQETQYF.

Here the CDR3 reads CASSGTSGGDEQFF. The CDR3 DNA sequence: TGCGCCAGCAGTGGGACTAGCGGGGGAGATGAGCAGTTCTTC. The chain has TRBV10-2 and TRBJ2-1, with 13 bases fitting TRBD2. Germline values: CDR1 WSHSY, CDR2 SAAADI. V trimming: 4 bases; J trimming: 8 bases; junction bases outside the gene matches: 2. CDR3 length equals 14 residues.

This clone was seen once. One end of the junction fails to match germline, which may point to a read error. The V and J genes are TRBV18 and TRBJ2-2; 7 positions match TRBD1. Germline values: CDR1 KGHSH, CDR2 LQKENI. The length of the CDR3 is 16 residues. The CDR3 DNA follows: TGTGCCAGCTCACCAGTCGAGACAGGGAACGCCGGGGAGCTGTTTTTT. This translates into CASSPVETGNAGELFF.

This clone was recorded once. V gene TRBV7-2 combines with J gene TRBJ1-1, with D maybe TRBD1 (5 bases). The CDR3 runs to 13 residues. CDR1 and CDR2 from the germline V gene are SGHTA and FQGNSA. Trimming left V 1 base short and J 7 bases short, with 10 bases between. CDR3 DNA: TGTGCCAGCAGCTTAGTTGGGCAGGGTGAAGCTTTCTTT. Translating it yields CASSLVGQGEAFF.

The chain recombines TRBV4-3 with TRBJ2-5, with D possibly matching TRBD1 (6 bases). With 0 bases removed from V and 5 bases from J, the gap between germline ends came to 16 bases. The CDR3 loop spans 16 amino acids. Germline-derived CDR1 and CDR2 are LGHNA and YSLEER. The DNA of the CDR3 is TGCGCCAGCAGCCAAGACGGTCGCAGGGGTTGGGAGACCCAGTACTTC. Amino acids: CASSQDGRRGWETQYF.

The genes are TRBV19 and TRBJ1-5; 11 nucleotides agree with TRBD1. The ends lost 6 bases at V and 2 bases at J; junction bases unmatched: 3. This CDR3 has 15 residues. From germline, CDR1 is LNHDA and CDR2 SQIVND (reference sequence). CDR3 protein: CASSRTGGGNQPQHF. In DNA, the CDR3 is TGTGCCAGTAGCCGGACAGGGGGCGGCAATCAGCCCCAGCATTTT.

This chain joins TRBV10-2 and TRBJ2-1, with D unclear. The length of the CDR3 is 14 residues. V lost 0 bases and J 9 bases, leaving 12 bases between the germline ends. Germline V lookup: CDR1 WSHSY, CDR2 SAAADI. The CDR3 here is CASSESTRRSEQFF. Here the CDR3 DNA reads TGCGCCAGCAGTGAGTCGACTCGAAGGAGTGAGCAGTTCTTC.

The chain uses TRBV11-2 and TRBJ2-1; the match to TRBD1 covers 7 bases. Germline-derived CDR1 and CDR2 are SGHAT and FQNNGV. This CDR3 contains 15 residues. V lost 10 bases to trimming and J lost 10 bases; unmatched junction nucleotides: 19. The CDR3 region has the DNA TGTGCCACCCTAAGGACAGGATTCGAGGCGAGCGAGCAGTTCTTC. Its protein is CATLRTGFEASEQFF.

V and J are TRBV7-2 and TRBJ2-7; 9 bases are a match to TRBD1. The J segment lost 0 bases and the V segment lost 7 bases, leaving 7 bases of the junction unmatched. CDR1 and CDR2 from the germline V gene are SGHTA and FQGNSA. The CDR3 has 15 residues. The CDR3 DNA is TGTGCCAGCACCAAGGGACAGGGACTCTCCTACGAGCAGTACTTC. Its translation is CASTKGQGLSYEQYF.

The chain joins TRBV18 to TRBJ2-6, with D possibly TRBD2 on 6 matching bases. V was pared by 3 bases and J by 1 base, with 16 bases between. The CDR3 contains 18 residues. Germline assignment: CDR1 KGHSH and CDR2 LQKENI. The CDR3 reads CASSPRREPRSGANVLTF. The CDR3, as DNA: TGTGCCAGCTCACCGCGCCGGGAGCCACGATCTGGGGCCAACGTCCTGACTTTC.

As to this clone: Other DNA sequences from this sample encode an identical CDR3 as well. The chain recombines TRBV4-3 with TRBJ1-4; D is perhaps TRBD1 (6 bases). V was clipped by 4 bases and J by 1 base, with 10 bases between them. Per the germline V gene, CDR1 is LGHNA and CDR2 is YSLEER. This CDR3 has 15 residues. The CDR3 here is CASSPSTGTNEKLFF. For the CDR3, the DNA is TGCGCCAGCAGCCCGTCGACAGGAACTAATGAAAAACTGTTTTTT.

The V call is TRBV7-2, the J call TRBJ2-4, with 8 bases that match TRBD1. The germline CDR1 and CDR2 sequences are SGHTA and FQGNSA. The CDR3 loop spans 18 amino acids. Trimming took 5 bases from V and 3 from J; bases not matched to a gene: 15. The CDR3 region is CASSARTGNLLDKNIQYF. The CDR3 DNA reads as TGTGCCAGCAGCGCCCGGACAGGGAACCTTTTAGACAAAAACATTCAGTACTTC.

J is TRBJ1-1 and V is TRBV6-5, with no clear D. V was trimmed by 0 bases and J by 3 bases, leaving 11 bases between them. The CDR3 runs to 15 residues. Germline CDR1 and CDR2: MNHEY and SVGAGI. The CDR3 here is CASSYSVLGDTEAFF. In DNA form, the CDR3 reads TGTGCCAGCAGTTACTCGGTCCTCGGAGACACTGAAGCTTTCTTT.

This chain connects TRBV5-6 to TRBJ2-2; maybe TRBD2 (6 bases). Trimming left V 4 bases short and J 6 bases short, with 13 bases between. The V gene's germline CDR1 is SGHDT and CDR2 YYEEEE. The CDR3 is 14 residues long. Written as DNA, the CDR3 is TGTGCCAGCAGCCAATATGGCGGGGCCGGGGAGCTGTTTTTT. Its translation is CASSQYGGAGELFF.

The chain carries TRBV14 and TRBJ2-3; 10 bases agree with TRBD2. CDR1 SGHDN and CDR2 FVKESK come from the germline V gene. The CDR3 has 16 amino acids. The V and J ends lost 1 base and 9 bases, in that order; junction bases with no gene match: 10. The CDR3: CASSQALSGGARTQYF. CDR3 coding DNA: TGTGCCAGCAGCCAAGCCCTAAGCGGGGGGGCGAGAACGCAGTATTTT.

The V gene is TRBV5-1, the J gene TRBJ1-2; tentative D call: TRBD1 (5 bases). Trimming removed 0 bases from V and 8 bases from J, with 14 bases in between. Looked up from germline, CDR1 is SGHRS and CDR2 is YFSETQ. The CDR3 loop spans 14 amino acids. The CDR3 coding sequence is TGCGCCAGCAGCTTGGCGGGGAGGGGCCACGGCTACACCTTC. The encoded protein is CASSLAGRGHGYTF.